The 6 T cell receptor beta chains below all came from one sample that was sequenced in a study of cytotoxic CD8 clonotypes in ibrutinib-treated CLL (dated by TCRdb to the early 2020s). Reading the label with the study, this specimen's time point is: roughly 12 months on ibrutinib. Library generation was performed with the immunoSEQ multiplex PCR assay. Held by TCRdb, this immuneACCESS table contains in-frame sequences only and omits some clones. Under half of the omission traces to an unresolved V gene where checked; the cause of the rest is unknown. The sample table records about 97,000 clones; around 73% of these occur just once. The ten top clones hold about 33% of the sample. The sequencing here drew on PBMCs, taken after 12 months of ibrutinib treatment. Every receptor here comes from a human donor with chronic lymphocytic leukemia.

J is TRBJ2-5 and V is TRBV18, with 9 bases matching TRBD1. V was clipped by 2 bases and J by 5 bases; unmatched bases: 6. Germline V gives CDR1 KGHSH, CDR2 LQKENI. This CDR3 has 15 residues. CDR3: CASSPTGQGVETQYF. The CDR3 nucleotides read TGTGCCAGCTCACCAACGGGACAGGGTGTGGAGACCCAGTACTTC.

This rearrangement joins TRBV7-3 to TRBJ2-2; 9 bases align to TRBD1. This CDR3 spans 16 amino acids. V was pared by 5 bases and J by 6 bases, with 10 bases of the junction left unmatched. Germline CDR1 reads SGHTA; CDR2 reads FQGTGA. The CDR3 reads CASSPTGQGFPGELFF. CDR3 nucleotide sequence: TGTGCCAGCAGCCCAACGGGACAGGGTTTCCCCGGGGAGCTGTTTTTT.

This clone was observed a single time. V gene TRBV11-1 combines with J gene TRBJ2-3; D gene unclear. The CDR3 is 12 residues long. V was cut by 1 base and J by 3 bases, with 2 bases left in between. Germline V lookup: CDR1 SGHAT, CDR2 FQDESV (reference sequence). CDR3 residues: CASSLETDTQYF. In nucleotides, the CDR3 is TGTGCCAGCAGCTTAGAGACAGATACGCAGTATTTT.

This chain uses TRBV19 with TRBJ2-3; D gene ambiguous. V lost 4 bases, J lost 0 bases, and 2 bases lay in between. The CDR3 sequence is 12 residues long. Germline lookup yields CDR1 LNHDA and CDR2 SQIVND (reference sequence). In DNA, the CDR3 is TGTGCCAGTAGTACCAGCACAGATACGCAGTATTTT. Its protein product is CASSTSTDTQYF.

The V call is TRBV28, the J call TRBJ2-3; a possible D gene is TRBD1 (6 bases). Trimming removed 5 bases at V and 1 base at J, with 16 bases between. Germline V gives CDR1 MDHEN, CDR2 SYDVKM. The CDR3 has 16 amino acids. The CDR3 is CASSLLGGEGTDTQYF. DNA of the CDR3: TGTGCCAGCAGTCTTCTAGGGGGAGAAGGCACAGATACGCAGTATTTT.

The chain links TRBV7-2 to TRBJ1-1; TRBD1 might be the D (5 bases). This CDR3 comprises 15 residues. Germline lookup yields CDR1 SGHTA and CDR2 FQGNSA. Trimming took 4 bases from V and 3 from J, leaving 15 bases between them. The CDR3 is CASSSSPEGYTEAFF. The CDR3 nucleotides are TGTGCCAGCAGCTCTTCACCCGAGGGGTACACTGAAGCTTTCTTT.